A selection of T cell receptor beta chains follows, all from one sample in a study of cytomegalovirus exposure and HLA in healthy donors. The assay was immunoSEQ multiplex PCR, and TCRdb's table has in-frame clones only and misses some. Here the sample spans roughly 150,000 clones, about 80% being singletons. Source material: PBMCs. The receptors shown here come from a male donor in good health and CMV-seronegative. Each CDR3 is given with its conserved first and last residue. The order of the fields is J gene, D gene, clone size, V gene, CDR3 protein, CDR3 DNA. The D gene is left open where the match is weak. Part of the rows lack a size; the others show once, few, many or a class for expanded clones.

j_call: TRBJ2-3; d_call: TRBD2; clone_size: NA; v_call: TRBV11-3; cdr3_aa: CASSHHSGLAGGDTQYF; cdr3_nt: TGTGCCAGCAGCCACCATTCGGGACTAGCGGGGGGGGATACGCAGTATTTT
j_call: TRBJ2-7; d_call: TRBD1; clone_size: NA; v_call: TRBV19; cdr3_aa: CASSIGQGGYEQYF; cdr3_nt: TGTGCCAGTAGTATAGGACAGGGTGGCTACGAGCAGTACTTC
j_call: TRBJ1-4; d_call: TRBD1; clone_size: NA; v_call: TRBV4-3; cdr3_aa: CASSQGDSDYEKLFF; cdr3_nt: TGCGCCAGCAGCCAAGGGGACAGTGACTATGAAAAACTGTTTTTT
j_call: TRBJ2-1; d_call: TRBD2; clone_size: NA; v_call: TRBV12-5; cdr3_aa: CASGWGLAGGGPYNEQFF; cdr3_nt: TGTGCTAGTGGTTGGGGACTAGCGGGAGGAGGGCCCTACAATGAGCAGTTCTTC
j_call: TRBJ1-1; d_call: TRBD1; clone_size: NA; v_call: TRBV6-5; cdr3_aa: CASSDRENTEAFF; cdr3_nt: TGTGCCAGCAGTGACAGGGAAAACACTGAAGCTTTCTTT
j_call: TRBJ2-1; d_call: NA; clone_size: NA; v_call: TRBV9; cdr3_aa: CASSVFGGDYNEQFF; cdr3_nt: TGTGCCAGCAGCGTATTCGGCGGAGACTACAATGAGCAGTTCTTC
j_call: TRBJ2-5; d_call: TRBD2; clone_size: NA; v_call: TRBV19; cdr3_aa: CASMSGGKTETQYF; cdr3_nt: TGTGCCAGTATGTCGGGGGGGAAAACGGAGACCCAGTACTTC
j_call: TRBJ2-3; d_call: TRBD2; clone_size: NA; v_call: TRBV5-4; cdr3_aa: CASSLGPSGRGRGDTQYF; cdr3_nt: TGTGCCAGCAGCTTGGGGCCTAGCGGGAGAGGGCGGGGAGATACGCAGTATTTT
j_call: TRBJ1-1; d_call: NA; clone_size: NA; v_call: TRBV4-1; cdr3_aa: CASSQVVPGLEAFF; cdr3_nt: TGCGCCAGCAGCCAAGTCGTTCCGGGACTTGAAGCTTTCTTT
j_call: TRBJ1-1; d_call: TRBD1; clone_size: NA; v_call: TRBV6-5; cdr3_aa: CASSYSSGTGGTEAFF; cdr3_nt: TGTGCCAGCAGTTACTCCTCCGGGACAGGGGGCACTGAAGCTTTCTTT
j_call: TRBJ2-7; d_call: TRBD2; clone_size: NA; v_call: TRBV7-2; cdr3_aa: CASSFSGNSYEQYF; cdr3_nt: TGTGCCAGCAGCTTTAGCGGGAACTCCTACGAGCAGTACTTC
j_call: TRBJ1-2; d_call: TRBD1; clone_size: NA; v_call: TRBV5-1; cdr3_aa: CASSSGQGAYYGYTF; cdr3_nt: TGCGCCAGCAGCTCGGGACAGGGGGCTTACTATGGCTACACCTTC
j_call: TRBJ2-5; d_call: TRBD2; clone_size: NA; v_call: TRBV6-5; cdr3_aa: CASSPLAGLGETQYF; cdr3_nt: TGTGCCAGCAGTCCTCTAGCGGGATTGGGGGAGACCCAGTACTTC
j_call: TRBJ1-3; d_call: NA; clone_size: NA; v_call: TRBV15; cdr3_aa: CATSSVSSSGNTIYF; cdr3_nt: TGTGCCACCAGCAGTGTTTCCAGCTCTGGAAACACCATATATTTT
j_call: TRBJ1-2; d_call: NA; clone_size: once; v_call: TRBV7-2; cdr3_aa: CASSPKSSGGGYTF; cdr3_nt: TGTGCCAGCAGCCCAAAAAGCTCCGGAGGAGGCTACACCTTC
j_call: TRBJ2-7; d_call: NA; clone_size: NA; v_call: TRBV2; cdr3_aa: CASSEKLGPPYRYF; cdr3_nt: TGTGCCAGCAGTGAAAAGTTGGGGCCGCCCTACCGGTACTTC
j_call: TRBJ2-7; d_call: TRBD2; clone_size: NA; v_call: TRBV10-3; cdr3_aa: CAISEGAGGIYEQYF; cdr3_nt: TGTGCCATCAGTGAAGGGGCGGGAGGGATCTACGAGCAGTACTTC
j_call: TRBJ1-5; d_call: NA; clone_size: NA; v_call: TRBV7-2; cdr3_aa: CASSLVQGKEPQHF; cdr3_nt: TGTGCCAGCAGCTTAGTTCAGGGCAAGGAGCCCCAGCATTTT
j_call: TRBJ1-2; d_call: NA; clone_size: NA; v_call: TRBV7-2; cdr3_aa: CASSSSMDRNYGYTF; cdr3_nt: TGTGCCAGCAGCTCCTCCATGGACAGAAACTATGGCTACACCTTC
j_call: TRBJ2-3; d_call: TRBD2; clone_size: NA; v_call: TRBV7-2; cdr3_aa: CASSFPLAGGPSTDTQYF; cdr3_nt: TGTGCCAGCAGCTTCCCGCTAGCGGGAGGGCCCAGCACAGATACGCAGTATTTT
j_call: TRBJ2-1; d_call: NA; clone_size: NA; v_call: TRBV9; cdr3_aa: CASSPRTGGGEQFF; cdr3_nt: TGTGCCAGCAGCCCCCGGACCGGGGGTGGGGAGCAGTTCTTC
j_call: TRBJ1-2; d_call: NA; clone_size: NA; v_call: TRBV6-5; cdr3_aa: CASSYSGSYGYTF; cdr3_nt: TGTGCCAGCAGTTACTCTGGCAGCTATGGCTACACCTTC
j_call: TRBJ2-3; d_call: TRBD1; clone_size: few; v_call: TRBV11-1; cdr3_aa: CASSSGQGVEDTQYF; cdr3_nt: TGTGCCAGCAGCTCTGGACAGGGGGTTGAAGATACGCAGTATTTT
j_call: TRBJ1-5; d_call: NA; clone_size: NA; v_call: TRBV5-8; cdr3_aa: CASSFWPGGNQPQHF; cdr3_nt: TGTGCCAGCAGCTTCTGGCCAGGGGGCAATCAGCCCCAGCATTTT
j_call: TRBJ1-2; d_call: NA; clone_size: NA; v_call: TRBV6-4; cdr3_aa: CASSRGVGNYGYTF; cdr3_nt: TGTGCCAGCAGTCGGGGGGTTGGTAACTATGGCTACACCTTC
j_call: TRBJ2-2; d_call: NA; clone_size: NA; v_call: TRBV15; cdr3_aa: CATSRGRTNTGELFF; cdr3_nt: TGTGCCACCAGCAGAGGGCGGACGAACACCGGGGAGCTGTTTTTT
j_call: TRBJ1-1; d_call: NA; clone_size: NA; v_call: TRBV7-9; cdr3_aa: CSSSLPRTAERGTEAFF; cdr3_nt: TGTTCCAGCAGCTTACCCCGGACAGCGGAGAGAGGGACTGAAGCTTTCTTT
j_call: TRBJ2-1; d_call: NA; clone_size: NA; v_call: TRBV2; cdr3_aa: CASSEAAGGQGNEQFF; cdr3_nt: TGTGCCAGCAGTGAAGCTGCCGGGGGGCAGGGCAATGAGCAGTTCTTC
j_call: TRBJ1-1; d_call: TRBD1; clone_size: NA; v_call: TRBV18; cdr3_aa: CASTLDRGKNTEAFF; cdr3_nt: TGTGCCAGCACCCTCGACAGGGGTAAGAACACTGAAGCTTTCTTT
j_call: TRBJ2-3; d_call: TRBD2; clone_size: NA; v_call: TRBV11-2; cdr3_aa: CASSLVGGTSGTADTQYF; cdr3_nt: TGTGCCAGCAGCTTAGTAGGGGGGACTAGCGGGACCGCAGATACGCAGTATTTT
j_call: TRBJ2-1; d_call: TRBD2; clone_size: NA; v_call: TRBV15; cdr3_aa: CATRPLAGGLNEQFF; cdr3_nt: TGTGCCACCAGGCCACTAGCGGGAGGTTTAAATGAGCAGTTCTTC